This TCR beta chain emerged from a study of identical twins. This CDR3 comprises 14 residues. The germline V gene encodes CDR1 SEHNR and CDR2 FQNEAQ (reference sequence). V lost 5 bases, J lost 5 bases, and 15 bases lay in between. Addition of a universal primer site occurred through template switching, and cDNA carried unique molecular identifiers. MiXCR was run by TCRdb on the 5' RACE reads, yielding one entry per CDR3 protein. The table shows hundreds of thousands of distinct CDR3 sequences, with under 9.5% occurring only once. Remarks on this clonotype: Its antigen is currently unknown.

Study-wide points: Surplus twin overlap in beta out-of-frame sequences was less pronounced.

The data were also submitted as part of a second study, on yellow fever vaccine responses in identical twins.

The chain combines TRBV7-9 with TRBJ2-5, with D possibly being TRBD1 (6 bases). The sequencing sample was made of memory (CD45RO+) T cells sorted from blood. The TCR comes from a woman between 18 and 29 years old in good health. CDR3 sequence reads: CASSPSGGGETQYF. The DNA of the CDR3 is TGTGCCAGCAGCCCTAGTGGGGGCGGCGAGACCCAGTACTTC.